The 30 T cell receptor beta chains presented below share a single source sample, sequenced in a study of tumor and adjacent non-tumor tissue in lung cancer. RNA was extracted from bulk tissue without any cell sorting. Three rounds of nested PCR, following a modified ARM-PCR protocol, produced the TCRbeta library. One entry per CDR3 protein, called by TCRdb with MiXCR from the multiplex PCR reads. The top ten clones hold approximately 20% of a sample with approximately 90,000 distinct CDR3 sequences, 67% of them seen once. The sequenced sample was lung tumor tissue. The receptor set was obtained from a man aged 60-69 years with non-small cell lung cancer.

As to this clonotype: This clone may be a read error of a much larger clone one base away. This chain links TRBV5-6 with TRBJ2-1; D might be TRBD1 or TRBD2, each matching 5 bases. This CDR3 has 18 amino acids. Germline CDR1 and CDR2: SGHDT and YYEEEE. CDR3: CASRLELLGTSTYNEQFF. CDR3 bases: TGTGCCAGCAGATTGGAGTTGTTGGGGACGTCGACCTACAATGAGCAGTTCTTC.

Note on this clonotype: A much larger clone lies a single base off, so this may be a read error. The V and J genes are TRBV7-8 and TRBJ1-5; D is uncertain. The CDR3 spans 10 residues. CDR1 and CDR2 (germline): SGHVS, FQNEAQ. The CDR3 reads CASSLGPRHF. In DNA form, the CDR3 reads TGTGCCAGCAGTCTCGGGCCCCGGCATTTT.

Worth noting for this clonotype: A single base separates this from a much larger clone, so it may be a read error. The chain has TRBV7-9 and TRBJ1-1; TRBD1 aligns across 7 bases. CDR1 is SEHNR, CDR2 FQNEAQ, per germline (reference sequence). This CDR3 comprises 16 residues. The CDR3 spells CAISGETGTVNTEAFF. The CDR3 bases are TGTGCCATCAGCGGAGAGACCGGGACAGTGAACACTGAAGCTTTCTTT.

A remark on this clonotype: This may be a read error, as it is one base from a much larger clone. The gene calls are TRBV12-3 or TRBV12-4 and TRBJ1-1, with D hard to call. V was trimmed by 2 bases and J by 12 bases, leaving 13 bases between them. The length of the CDR3 is 12 residues. In DNA form, the CDR3 reads TGTGCCAGCAGTTTAAGAGGGTTCCGAACTTTCTTT. Protein sequence: CASSLRGFRTFF.

This clonotype was picked up many times. The V gene is TRBV5-1, the J gene TRBJ1-1; no clear D gene. V shed 3 bases and J shed 5 bases, with 14 bases lying between them. Germline V lookup: CDR1 SGHRS, CDR2 YFSETQ. There are 14 residues in the CDR3. DNA for the CDR3: TGCGCCAGCAGCTCACGAGTACGGGATACTGAAGCTTTCTTT. It yields the protein CASSSRVRDTEAFF.

The rearrangement uses TRBV12-3 or TRBV12-4 and TRBJ1-5; D is ambiguous. The J call is in doubt because the DNA end fits TRBJ2-3 better. The CDR3 totals 14 residues. The CDR3 nucleotides are TGTGCCAGCAGCGATAGGATTAGCAATCAGCCCCAGTATTTT. Protein: CASSDRISNQPQYF.

Turning to this clonotype: Being one base from a much bigger clone, this may be a read error. V and J are TRBV5-4 and TRBJ2-1; D might be TRBD1 or TRBD2, each matching 5 bases. The V end lost 4 bases, the J end lost 9 bases, and 20 bases lay between the germline ends. This CDR3 is 15 amino acids long. Germline loops: CDR1 SGHNT, CDR2 YYREEE (reference sequence). This CDR3 reads CASSPQGVGPIEQFF. Written as DNA, the CDR3 is TGTGCCAGCAGCCCTCAGGGAGTAGGTCCCATTGAGCAGTTCTTC.

This clonotype was recorded at least ten times. One end of the junction fails to match germline, which may point to a read error. V usage is TRBV11-2 and J usage is TRBJ2-3; D is unclear. The V gene's germline CDR1 is SGHAT and CDR2 FQNNGV. CDR3 length equals 13 residues. Written as DNA, the CDR3 is TGTGCCAGCAGTTTAGCCGGAACAGATACGCAGTATTTT. Protein sequence: CASSLAGTDTQYF.

On this clonotype itself: No conserved phenylalanine or tryptophan is present at the end of the CDR3, so a read error is the likely explanation. This rearrangement joins TRBV5-6 to TRBJ1-1, with unresolved D. CDR1 and CDR2 (germline): SGHDT, YYEEEE. This CDR3 is 15 amino acids long. CDR3 DNA sequence: TGTGCCAGCAGCTCCCGAGGAGGGTTGAACACTAAAGCTTTCATT. It translates to CASSSRGGLNTKAFI.

As for this clonotype: Because it lacks the conserved phenylalanine or tryptophan at the end, this CDR3 is likely a read error. The chain uses TRBV11-3 and TRBJ1-2; 7 bases line up with TRBD1. The CDR3 is made up of 13 amino acids. Germline V CDR1 and CDR2: SGHNT, YENEEA. CDR3 residues: CARSLTGSWGYTL. DNA of the CDR3: TGTGCTAGAAGCTTGACAGGGTCTTGGGGCTACACCCTC.

A note on this clonotype: At one boundary the junction diverges from the germline segment, which might be a read error. The chain links TRBV6-6 to TRBJ2-3; D is possibly TRBD1 or TRBD2 (6 bases each). The CDR3 sequence is 17 residues long. Germline assignment: CDR1 MNHNY and CDR2 SVGAGI (reference sequence). The CDR3 DNA reads as TGTGCCAGCAGTTACGGGGAGGACAGTTTCAACATAGATAGGCAGTATTTT. As protein: CASSYGEDSFNIDRQYF.

V usage is TRBV6-2 or TRBV6-3 and J usage is TRBJ2-1; TRBD2 matches at 13 bases. Germline CDR1 MNHEY, CDR2 SVGEGT. This CDR3 spans 14 amino acids. V lost 9 bases and J lost 6; bases outside the gene matches: 5. The CDR3 DNA reads TGTGCCAGTACCACTAGCGGGAGGGCCAATGAGCAGTTCTTC. It is translated as CASTTSGRANEQFF.

About this clonotype: This may arise from a read error, as a much more abundant clone is one base away. This rearrangement joins TRBV28 to TRBJ1-5; 8 nucleotides align to TRBD1. Germline values: CDR1 MDHEN, CDR2 SYDVKM. There are 15 residues in the CDR3. Unmatched junction bases numbered 8, after V lost 7 bases and J lost 3 bases. CDR3 region: CASNLGRGPNQPQHF. The CDR3 bases are TGTGCCAGCAATTTGGGCAGGGGGCCCAATCAGCCCCAGCATTTT.

This clonotype was recorded many times. V and J are TRBV12-3 or TRBV12-4 and TRBJ2-1; D not resolved. Trimming left V 3 bases short and J 8 bases short, with 8 bases between. This CDR3 spans 12 amino acids. This CDR3 is CASSFHSYEQFF. DNA of the CDR3: TGTGCCAGCAGTTTTCATTCCTATGAGCAGTTCTTC.

A note on this clonotype: Its ends do not fully match the called genes, so a read error is possible. The rearrangement uses TRBV6-1 and TRBJ2-4; unclear D gene. CDR3 size: 13 residues. The germline CDR1 and CDR2 sequences are MNHNS and SASEGT. DNA of the CDR3: TGTGCCAGCACCCGGGTAGCCATAAACATTCGGTACTTC. It yields the protein CASTRVAINIRYF.

The chain carries TRBV7-9 and TRBJ1-2; 7 bases line up with TRBD1. Germline CDR1 and CDR2: SEHNR and FQNEAQ (reference sequence). The CDR3 consists of 17 residues. Trimming took 7 bases from V and 4 from J; bases not matched to a gene: 18. CDR3 in amino acids: CASIRQTSEGAGYGYTF. CDR3 bases: TGTGCCAGCATTCGACAAACGAGCGAGGGGGCTGGCTATGGCTACACCTTC. Using reference TRBV7-9 and TRBJ1-2 for the parts outside the CDR3, the full variable domain is DTGVSQNPRHKITKRGQNVTFRCDPISEHNRLYWYRQTLGQGPEFLTYFQNEAQLEKSRLLSDRFSAERPKGSFSTLEIQRTEQGDSAMYLCASIRQTSEGAGYGYTFGSGTRLTVV.

Concerning this clonotype: One end of the junction varies from germline; a read error may be responsible. The chain combines TRBV12-3 or TRBV12-4 with TRBJ1-2, with 9 nucleotides matching TRBD1. The CDR3 totals 16 residues. Here the CDR3 reads CASSLGPGTGQGDYTF. In DNA form, the CDR3 reads TGTGCCAGCAGCTTAGGCCCCGGGACAGGGCAAGGAGACTACACCTTC.

This clonotype was found a few times. The chain has TRBV5-1 and TRBJ2-7; possible D gene TRBD2, 6 bases. Germline CDR1 SGHRS, CDR2 YFSETQ. Trimming stripped 6 bases from V and 0 bases from J, with 10 bases between. The CDR3 contains 13 residues. Here the CDR3 DNA reads TGCGCCAGCATATTGGAGGGCTCCTACGAGCAGTACTTC. Protein product: CASILEGSYEQYF.

The chain couples TRBV12-3 or TRBV12-4 to TRBJ2-7; D unclear. The CDR3 runs 14 residues. V gave up 5 bases and J gave up 7 bases, with 18 bases separating them. The CDR3: CASSPRAIKGEQYF. CDR3 bases: TGTGCCAGCAGTCCCCGAGCTATAAAGGGTGAGCAGTACTTC.

This chain connects TRBV11-3 to TRBJ2-1; D unresolved. V shed 5 bases and J shed 3 bases, with 20 bases lying between them. The CDR3 has 17 residues. Germline V gene data show CDR1 as SGHNT and CDR2 as YENEEA. The CDR3, as DNA: TGTGCCAGCAGCCCTTACGTACCCATTTCATACTACAATGAGCAGTTCTTC. As protein: CASSPYVPISYYNEQFF.

On this clonotype itself: One end of the junction varies from germline; a read error may be responsible. The V gene is TRBV29-1, the J gene TRBJ1-2, with 11 bases matching TRBD1. The CDR3 contains 16 residues. The V gene's germline CDR1 is SQVTM and CDR2 ANQGSEA. CDR3 sequence reads: CSVLIVPGQGAGGYIF. The CDR3 DNA reads TGCAGCGTATTAATCGTTCCAGGACAGGGGGCGGGCGGCTACATCTTC.

Regarding this clonotype: The junction and the germline gene differ at one end; a read error may be behind it. The V and J genes are TRBV4-1 and TRBJ2-6; D perhaps matches TRBD1 (5 bases). Looked up from germline, CDR1 is MGHRA and CDR2 is YSYEKL. The length of the CDR3 is 19 residues. CDR3 amino acids: CASSQGVVARAAGANFLTF. In DNA, the CDR3 is TGCGCCAGCAGCCAAGGGGTCGTGGCGAGAGCAGCTGGGGCCAACTTCCTGACTTTC.

Turning to this clonotype: This may be a read error, as it is one base from a much larger clone. The chain links TRBV7-9 to TRBJ1-1; D perhaps matches TRBD1 (6 bases). Germline CDR1 and CDR2: SEHNR and FQNEAQ (reference sequence). Deletions cut 5 bases from V and 4 bases from J, with 20 bases between. The CDR3 is 16 amino acids. The CDR3 region is CASSDNILIGGTEAFF. CDR3 in DNA: TGTGCCAGCAGCGACAACATACTGATAGGGGGCACTGAAGCTTTCTTT.

The CDR3 nucleotides read TGTGCCAGCAGAGGACAGGGGAGAAGAACAGATACGCAGTATTTT. Translated, it gives CASRGQGRRTDTQYF. The rearrangement links TRBV28 to TRBJ2-3, with TRBD1 identical over 9 bases. Germline values: CDR1 MDHEN, CDR2 SYDVKM. The CDR3 extends over 15 amino acids. Trimming at V came to 6 bases and at J to 3 bases, leaving 7 bases not matched to a gene. Complete variable domain (other parts from reference TRBV28 and TRBJ2-3): DVKVTQSSRYLVKRTGEKVFLECVQDMDHENMFWYRQDPGLGLRLIYFSYDVKMKEKGDIPEGYSVSREKKERFSLILESASTNQTSMYLCASRGQGRRTDTQYFGPGTRLTVL.

Comment on this clonotype: Germline and junction disagree at one end, which may indicate a read error. This chain connects TRBV4-1 to TRBJ1-6, with 9 bases that match TRBD1. This CDR3 region has 18 residues. Germline CDR1 and CDR2: MGHRA and YSYEKL. CDR3 in DNA: TGCGCCAGCGGCCAAGAGGTGGAGACAGGGGGACGAGGGTCACCCTTCCACTTT. Its protein is CASGQEVETGGRGSPFHF.

A single count supports this clonotype. Without the conserved terminal phenylalanine or tryptophan, this CDR3 likely stems from a read error. The chain joins TRBV6-2 or TRBV6-3 to TRBJ2-6; perhaps D is TRBD1 or TRBD2 (5 bases each). The length of the CDR3 is 16 residues. Looked up from germline, CDR1 is MNHEY and CDR2 is SVGEGT. The V gene lost 9 bases and the J gene lost 0 bases, with 15 bases spanning the gap. CDR3 sequence (DNA): TGTGCCAGTACCGAGGGGCGTCACTCTGGGGCCAACGTCCTGACTATC. It codes for CASTEGRHSGANVLTI.

The J gene is TRBJ2-7, the V gene TRBV11-1, with 10 bases that match TRBD1. Germline V gives CDR1 SGHAT, CDR2 FQDESV (reference sequence). The CDR3 extends over 15 amino acids. CDR3 bases: TGTGCATGTAGCACCGCGGGACAGGGGCGTTACGAGCAGTACTTC. This gives the protein CACSTAGQGRYEQYF.

Many counts were recorded for this clonotype. This chain uses TRBV20-1 with TRBJ2-1; 11 positions match TRBD2. Germline CDR1 DFQATT, CDR2 SNEGSKA (reference sequence). This CDR3 comprises 14 residues. Unmatched junction bases numbered 11, after V lost 5 bases and J lost 11 bases. The CDR3 nucleotides read TGCAGTGCTCAGACTAGCGGGACCACAATGAAGCAGTTCTTC. This gives the protein CSAQTSGTTMKQFF.

Points on this clonotype: This clone may be a read error of a much larger clone one base away. The V and J genes are TRBV20-1 and TRBJ1-2, with D maybe TRBD1 (5 bases). Germline V gene lookup returns CDR1 DFQATT and CDR2 SNEGSKA (reference sequence). The CDR3 is 14 residues long. Here the CDR3 DNA reads TGCAATGCCCTCGGGGTCCTCAGGGACTATGGCTACACCTTC. It encodes CNALGVLRDYGYTF.

As concerns this clonotype: One end of the junction does not line up with germline, which may come from a read error. The chain uses TRBV29-1 and TRBJ2-1, with a possible D match to TRBD2 (6 bases). Germline-derived CDR1 and CDR2 are SQVTM and ANQGSEA. This CDR3 region has 16 residues. CDR3 loop: CSVESRAGGSYNEQLF. DNA for the CDR3: TGCAGCGTTGAAAGCAGGGCCGGGGGAAGCTACAATGAGCAGTTATTC.